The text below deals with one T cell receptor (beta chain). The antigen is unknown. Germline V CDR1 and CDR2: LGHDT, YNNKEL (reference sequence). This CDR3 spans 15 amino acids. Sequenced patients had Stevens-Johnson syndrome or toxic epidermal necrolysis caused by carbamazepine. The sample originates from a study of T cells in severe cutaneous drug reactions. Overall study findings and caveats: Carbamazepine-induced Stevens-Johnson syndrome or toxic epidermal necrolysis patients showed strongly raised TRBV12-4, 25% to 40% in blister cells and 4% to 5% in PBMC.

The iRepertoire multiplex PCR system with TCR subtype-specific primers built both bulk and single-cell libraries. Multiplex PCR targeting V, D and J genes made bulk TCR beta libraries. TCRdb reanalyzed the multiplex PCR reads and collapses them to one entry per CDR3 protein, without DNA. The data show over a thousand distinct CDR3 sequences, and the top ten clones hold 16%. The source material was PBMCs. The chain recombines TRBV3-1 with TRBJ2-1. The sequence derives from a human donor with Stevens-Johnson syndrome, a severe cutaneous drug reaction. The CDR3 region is CASSQDIAGNNGQFF.